Listed below are T cell receptor beta chains from one sample, sequenced in a study of T cells expressing NK-cell markers. TCRdb re-called the 5' RACE reads; every CDR3 protein appears as one record, without DNA. This sample's table has roughly 380,000 distinct CDR3 sequences. Source material: blood T cells: a sorted CD56 or NKG2C T cell subset, CD4+ or CD8+ T cells, or bulk PBMC T cells (not recorded which). The receptors were gathered from a man aged 18 to 69 in good health. The CDR3 runs from the conserved cysteine through the conserved F or W. Each record gives: J gene, V gene, CDR3 protein.

TRBJ1-1	TRBV18	CASSPPSKWTEAFF
TRBJ1-5	TRBV15	CATSSTWTGGIYSNQPQHF
TRBJ2-7	TRBV10-3	CAISAARATYEQYF
TRBJ2-5	TRBV11-2	CASSRDRQETQYF
TRBJ1-4	TRBV7-2	CASSYRGTSEKLFF
TRBJ2-3	TRBV3-1	CASSQAPLAGYEQYF
TRBJ2-1	TRBV7-9	CASSFVRGGRYNEQFF
TRBJ2-7	TRBV6-1	CASRTGQGFEQYF
TRBJ1-1	TRBV5-1	CASSPLGGAKTEAFF
TRBJ1-3	TRBV28	CASSLRWNSGNTIYF
TRBJ2-7	TRBV20-1	CSARGRGGNSYEQYF
TRBJ1-2	TRBV20-1	CSARTAANYGYTF
TRBJ1-1	TRBV7-2	CASSLVGGYRTEAFF
TRBJ2-7	TRBV20-1	CSASITSGGTYEQYF
TRBJ2-1	TRBV5-8	CASSRGRSSYNEQFF
TRBJ1-1	TRBV28	CASSLYRGQGTEAFF
TRBJ2-1	TRBV7-2	CASSTGLAGARGNEQFF
TRBJ2-3	TRBV27	CASSFLGSADTQYF
TRBJ1-2	TRBV7-3	CASSLNSDTKSYTF
TRBJ2-3	TRBV11-1	CASSLGVPGAQTQYF
TRBJ2-1	TRBV5-1	CASSLGAANRNEQFF
TRBJ1-1	TRBV20-1	CSAPGLKTEAFF
TRBJ1-5	TRBV6-1	CASKKVASNQPQHF
TRBJ2-5	TRBV19	CASSPSGETQYF
TRBJ2-3	TRBV21-1	CASRLTGKTDTQYF
TRBJ1-2	TRBV20-1	CSARVRQYYGYTF
TRBJ2-1	TRBV12-3/TRBV12-4	CASSLGQVFNEQFF
TRBJ1-3	TRBV7-9	CASSHDGSSGNTIYF